This TCR beta chain stems from a study of T cells in Graves' hyperthyroidism and ophthalmopathy (dated by TCRdb to between 2018 and 2021). With respect to the entire study: A discovery cohort of about 100 patients, approximately 45 with Graves' ophthalmopathy and 55 to 65 with stable Graves' hyperthyroidism, was used to find distinguishing TCR V-J signatures. An independent validation cohort of 18 to 20 hyperthyroidism patients and more than 15 patients who later progressed to ophthalmopathy tested prospective prediction of ophthalmopathy. The paper reports TCR Vbeta CDR3 sequencing of some 140 peripheral blood samples: approximately 41 ophthalmopathy, approximately 74 hyperthyroidism and 17 progressor patients. Once sampling was done, hyperthyroidism patients were given methimazole at a starting dose of 30 mg daily, whereas ophthalmopathy patients were given high-dose intravenous methylprednisolone. The roughly 100 discovery patients were divided at random into training and test sets in a 7:3 ratio. Thyroid tissue and blood T-cell repertoires from more than five Graves' hyperthyroidism patients were also compared in the study. Beyond this particular receptor, the publication reports: During validation, the model predicted progression to ophthalmopathy a median of around 7 months ahead of onset, with roughly 65% sensitivity and roughly 75% specificity. Sample size was not statistically predetermined, and investigators were not blinded to group allocation. Most expanded thyroid clonotypes (frequency above 0.001) were also detected in blood, suggesting blood repertoires may reflect thyroid immune responses. A model built on a 13 V-J signature distinguished ophthalmopathy from stable hyperthyroidism, reaching 85% to 90% sensitivity and about 81% specificity in cross-validation and 80%/75% in testing.

TCR beta CDR3 regions were amplified from RNA transcripts. For the first round of RT-PCR on the TCR CDR3, the HTBI primer set was used together with the Qiagen OneStep RT-PCR kit. Libraries were constructed in a second round of multiplex PCR, after which size selection and purification were performed. The libraries were sequenced on an Illumina HiSeq2000 using paired-end 100 bp reads. The authors' pipeline ran thus. SOAPnuke was used to process the raw data, with reads discarded if the reads contained adapters or uncalled bases, had a mean Phred below 15, or lacked an exact constant-primer or identifier match. COPE v1.2.5 was used to merge the high-quality paired reads, and each unique nucleotide sequence was defined as a clonotype. MiTCR v1.1 was used to align clonotypes to the IMGT TRBV, TRBD and TRBJ reference segments. Only V-J combinations with frequency above 0.0001, covering about 99% of repertoires, were analysed. The TCS score was defined as F50 (clonal expansion) divided by E x V (chaos), with BLOSUM62-based TCRdist calculated between CDR3 peptides within each V-J. Welch's t-statistics and random forest reduced around 510 V-J features to 13, which were used in a naive Bayes classifier (R e1071). Thyroid-blood repertoire similarity was quantified with the Morisita-Horn index. The public sequencing data were trimmed at Q25 with fastp and processed into clonotypes with MiXCR by TCRdb, which kept only in-frame beta chains. All rows with the same CDR3 protein become a single entry with the most common DNA and genes. The V and J calls and clone size come from TCRdb's table, not from the authors' own analysis. In all, the sample holds around 600,000 distinct CDR3 sequences, and roughly 46% of those were seen once. Approximately 7.2% of the sample comes from the top ten.

Any patient with an uncontrolled infection, another autoimmune disease, pregnancy or lactation was excluded. Diagnoses were based on clinical symptoms, serum thyroxine and TRAb, thyroid ultrasound and orbital computed tomography. Trizol reagent was used to extract total RNA, and RNA quality was then checked on an Agilent 2100 Bioanalyzer. This clonotype was seen at least ten times. Its binding antigen is unknown. No much larger clone exists at a distance of one base, and base qualities are not known. The receptor comes from an adult man with Graves' disease, either hyperthyroidism or ophthalmopathy (not recorded which). The material sequenced was peripheral blood or thyroid tissue (not recorded which).

The nucleotide sequence is given as TGTGCCAGTTCCATCCCAGGGTCCTACGAGCAGTACTTC. Its protein reads: CASSIPGSYEQYF. The chain is assembled from TRBV2 and TRBJ2-7, and possibly TRBD1, on 5 matching bases. A distance of 13 bases separates the germline ends of V and J, which lose 9 bases and 1 base respectively. Its CDR3 holds 13 amino acids, cysteine through phenylalanine. Only CDR3 DNA remains: 39 bases, in frame from the first base. The germline V gene gives CDR1 as SNHLY and CDR2 as FYNNEI. With all but the CDR3 taken from the reference TRBV2 and TRBJ2-7 genes, the full variable domain is: EPEVTQTPSHQVTQMGQEVILRCVPISNHLYFYWYRQILGQKVEFLVSFYNNEISEKSEIFDDQFSVERPDGSNFTLKIRSTKLEDSAMYFCASSIPGSYEQYFGPGTRLTVT.